What follows describes a single TCR beta chain. The antigen is unknown. The repertoire was sequenced with immunoSEQ multiplex PCR; TCRdb's copy has only in-frame clones and lacks some. The sample carries about 130,000 clones, 81% recorded once. The data derive from a study of radiation and T cells in renal cell carcinoma. Whole-study results and caveats: Top tumor clonotypes rose in blood 2 weeks post-radiation, then contracted. Pretreatment tumor biopsies were lacking, so baseline clonotypes are unknown.

Documented time point: blood 2 weeks post-SBRT. The sample's treatment: 15 Gy SBRT to primary tumor, nephrectomy 4 weeks later. The source material was blood, sampled from a patient whose treatment included radiotherapy and nephrectomy. The clonotype comes from a man between 50 and 59 years old with renal cell carcinoma.

The CDR3 loop reads CATSRDDGSQGNEQYF. In DNA, the CDR3 is TGTGCCACCAGCAGAGATGATGGCAGTCAGGGGAACGAGCAGTACTTC. This chain connects TRBV15 to TRBJ2-7; tentative D call: TRBD1 (6 bases). Germline lookup yields CDR1 LNHNV and CDR2 YYDKDF (reference sequence). V was clipped by 0 bases and J by 5 bases, with 17 bases between them. The CDR3 runs to 16 residues.